The next 25 T cell receptor beta chains were all read from a single sample in a study of T cell repertoires in cytomegalovirus infection. TCRdb re-derived calls from the reads in MiXCR, one entry per CDR3 protein. The sample lists fewer than 200,000 distinct CDR3 sequences; 8% to 10% were seen once. Specimen: PBMCs. These receptors were collected from a human donor in good health (CMV status not recorded). Some clones in this sample may be carry-over from other donors' samples.

DNA for the CDR3: TGTGCCAGCAGTTACAATAGGGCTCAGCCCCAGCATTTT. Encoded protein: CASSYNRAQPQHF. The J gene is TRBJ1-5, the V gene TRBV6-2 or TRBV6-3, with no clear D. In germline, CDR1 is MNHEY, CDR2 SVGEGT. Trimming pared 2 bases from V and 6 bases from J, leaving 8 bases between. This CDR3 comprises 13 residues.

The count of this clonotype is one. The chain carries TRBV7-2 and TRBJ2-2, with D tentatively TRBD1 (6 bases). The CDR3 is 16 residues long. CDR1 and CDR2 from the germline V gene are SGHTA and FQGNSA. V was clipped by 1 base and J by 1 base, with 10 bases between them. The CDR3 DNA sequence: TGTGCCAGCAGCTTAGGGGGACATATGAACACCGGGGAGCTGTTTTTT. Translation gives CASSLGGHMNTGELFF.

This clonotype was counted at least ten times. The rearrangement uses TRBV6-2 or TRBV6-3 and TRBJ2-2; 10 bases agree with TRBD1. Germline values: CDR1 MNHEY, CDR2 SVGEGT. There are 14 residues in the CDR3. Trimming took 5 bases from V and 6 from J; bases not matched to a gene: 3. CDR3 in DNA: TGTGCCAGCAGTACGGGACAGGGGTCCGGGGAGCTGTTTTTT. Translation gives CASSTGQGSGELFF.

This clonotype was counted many times. The CDR3 region is CASSLAGADEAFF. The CDR3 DNA is TGTGCCAGCAGCTTAGCAGGGGCTGATGAAGCTTTCTTT. The V call is TRBV11-2, the J call TRBJ1-1, with D perhaps matching TRBD1 (6 bases). V lost 1 base, J lost 7 bases, and 10 bases lay in between. Germline values: CDR1 SGHAT, CDR2 FQNNGV. CDR3 length: 13 residues.

The chain employs TRBV19 and TRBJ2-3; 8 bases match TRBD2. J was trimmed by 4 bases and V by 6 bases; bases with no gene match: 15. This CDR3 contains 17 residues. The germline gives CDR1 LNHDA, CDR2 SQIVND (reference sequence). The CDR3 sequence is CASSPMGGGRSSDTQYF. Here the CDR3 DNA reads TGTGCCAGTAGCCCCATGGGAGGCGGGAGGAGCTCAGATACGCAGTATTTT. The full variable domain, rest sourced from reference TRBV19 and TRBJ2-3, is DGGITQSPKYLFRKEGQNVTLSCEQNLNHDAMYWYRQDPGQGLRLIYYSQIVNDFQKGDIAEGYSVSREKKESFPLTVTSAQKNPTAFYLCASSPMGGGRSSDTQYFGPGTRLTVL.

This clonotype has a count of ten or more. The chain joins TRBV6-2 or TRBV6-3 to TRBJ1-5, with TRBD1 matching 9 bases. The J segment lost 6 bases and the V segment lost 4 bases, leaving 4 bases of the junction unmatched. This CDR3 comprises 14 residues. CDR1 MNHEY and CDR2 SVGEGT come from the germline V gene. Written as DNA, the CDR3 is TGTGCCAGCAGTTCGGACAGGGGTGGTCAGCCCCAGCATTTT. It specifies CASSSDRGGQPQHF.

The gene calls are TRBV20-1 and TRBJ2-3, with no clear D. Germline CDR1 DFQATT, CDR2 SNEGSKA (reference sequence). The V gene lost 1 base and the J gene lost 1 base, with 6 bases spanning the gap. CDR3 length: 13 amino acids. CDR3 sequence: CSARGIGTDTQYF. Written as DNA, the CDR3 is TGCAGTGCTAGAGGGATTGGCACAGATACGCAGTATTTT.

At least ten counts were recorded for this clonotype. The chain employs TRBV11-2 and TRBJ1-3; perhaps TRBD1 as D (5 bases). V lost 5 bases and J 0 bases, leaving 11 bases between the germline ends. The CDR3 is made up of 15 amino acids. The V gene's germline CDR1 is SGHAT and CDR2 FQNNGV. CDR3 coding DNA: TGTGCCAGCAGCCCGACAGATTACTCTGGAAACACCATATATTTT. Translation: CASSPTDYSGNTIYF.

This clonotype was seen at least ten times. V gene TRBV19 combines with J gene TRBJ1-1; 7 nucleotides line up with TRBD1. The germline gives CDR1 LNHDA, CDR2 SQIVND (reference sequence). V lost 4 bases, J lost 4 bases, and 9 bases stayed unmatched. This CDR3 is built from 15 residues. The DNA of the CDR3 is TGTGCCAGTAGTAGGGGACAGTATCCGGGCACTGAAGCTTTCTTT. It codes for CASSRGQYPGTEAFF.

This clonotype has just a few counts. The chain couples TRBV18 to TRBJ1-5; 9 bases are a match to TRBD1. This CDR3 contains 14 residues. The ends lost 8 bases at V and 7 bases at J; junction bases unmatched: 9. Germline V gives CDR1 KGHSH, CDR2 LQKENI. CDR3 loop: CASQPPGQGQPQHF. CDR3 nucleotide sequence: TGTGCCAGCCAACCGCCGGGACAGGGCCAGCCCCAGCATTTT.

In its sample, this clonotype was seen many times. The J gene is TRBJ1-5, the V gene TRBV12-3 or TRBV12-4; the match to TRBD1 covers 7 bases. The ends lost 6 bases at V and 2 bases at J; junction bases unmatched: 10. This CDR3 spans 16 amino acids. DNA for the CDR3: TGTGCCAGCAGCCCGAAGGGGGGGACAGGCAATCAGCCCCAGCATTTT. Translating gives CASSPKGGTGNQPQHF.

This clonotype appeared many times. The chain carries TRBV7-2 and TRBJ1-2, with D unresolved. Between the trimmed V and J ends, which lost 5 bases and 4 bases, there was a span of 11 bases. Per germline, CDR1 SGHTA and CDR2 FQGNSA. The CDR3 is made up of 13 amino acids. The CDR3 sequence: CASSPSDFYGYTF. In nucleotides, the CDR3 is TGTGCCAGCAGCCCGTCGGATTTCTATGGCTACACCTTC.

V is TRBV20-1 and J is TRBJ2-7, with 7 bases identical to TRBD2. The germline V gene encodes CDR1 DFQATT and CDR2 SNEGSKA (reference sequence). CDR3 length: 13 amino acids. The ends lost 6 bases at V and 2 bases at J; junction bases unmatched: 7. CDR3 DNA sequence: TGCAGTGCCGGAACTAGCGCTCCCTACGAGCAGTACTTC. It yields the protein CSAGTSAPYEQYF.

The sample holds many counts of this clonotype. The genes are TRBV6-2 or TRBV6-3 and TRBJ2-7, with D possibly TRBD1 on 6 matching bases. CDR3 length equals 13 residues. Trimming took off 2 bases at V and 3 bases at J, with 8 bases between the two ends. Germline V gives CDR1 MNHEY, CDR2 SVGEGT. CDR3 in amino acids: CASSYAQGYEQYF. The CDR3 DNA reads TGTGCCAGCAGTTACGCACAGGGCTACGAGCAGTACTTC.

This clonotype was counted many times. This chain joins TRBV11-3 and TRBJ2-2; 7 bases match TRBD1. Trimming cost V 6 bases and J 6 bases; bases outside gene matches: 4. Germline V gene data show CDR1 as SGHNT and CDR2 as YENEEA. There are 13 residues in the CDR3. The CDR3 DNA reads TGTGCCAGCAGGACAGGGACCTCCGGGGAGCTGTTTTTT. Protein: CASRTGTSGELFF.

This clonotype was recorded at least ten times. The gene calls are TRBV28 and TRBJ2-2, with D unresolved. The CDR3 consists of 13 residues. V was cut by 4 bases and J by 7 bases, with 10 bases left in between. Germline V gives CDR1 MDHEN, CDR2 SYDVKM. CDR3 loop: CASSSDLRGELFF. The CDR3 coding sequence is TGTGCCAGCAGTTCGGACCTACGCGGGGAGCTGTTTTTT. Full variable domain (remainder filled in from reference TRBV28 and TRBJ2-2): DVKVTQSSRYLVKRTGEKVFLECVQDMDHENMFWYRQDPGLGLRLIYFSYDVKMKEKGDIPEGYSVSREKKERFSLILESASTNQTSMYLCASSSDLRGELFFGEGSRLTVL.

There are many counts of this clonotype. The chain joins TRBV11-1 to TRBJ2-5; the match to TRBD1 covers 7 bases. CDR3 length equals 16 residues. Trimming took 1 base from V and 0 from J; bases not matched to a gene: 5. Germline-derived CDR1 and CDR2 are SGHAT and FQDESV (reference sequence). The DNA of the CDR3 is TGTGCCAGCAGCTTAGGACCGGGACAGCACCAAGAGACCCAGTACTTC. Protein product: CASSLGPGQHQETQYF.

This clonotype was counted a few times. The rearrangement uses TRBV28 and TRBJ2-7; tentative D call: TRBD2 (5 bases). Looked up from germline, CDR1 is MDHEN and CDR2 is SYDVKM. The CDR3 consists of 16 residues. V shed 4 bases and J shed 2 bases, with 18 bases lying between them. As DNA, the CDR3 is TGTGCCAGCAGTTCCCCTCGGACTGATAGAACCTACGAGCAGTACTTC. Translation: CASSSPRTDRTYEQYF.

In its sample, this clonotype was seen a few times. The genes are TRBV9 and TRBJ2-5; the match to TRBD2 covers 8 bases. Trimming at V came to 3 bases and at J to 2 bases, leaving 6 bases not matched to a gene. The CDR3 spans 15 residues. The germline V gene encodes CDR1 SGDLS and CDR2 YYNGEE. DNA for the CDR3: TGTGCCAGCAGCGGAGCGGGGGCCGCTCAAGAGACCCAGTACTTC. This encodes CASSGAGAAQETQYF.

The chain recombines TRBV19 with TRBJ1-2; 7 bases map to TRBD1. CDR1 is LNHDA and CDR2 is SQIVND in the germline V gene (reference sequence). Trimming took 4 bases from V and 0 from J; bases not matched to a gene: 2. This CDR3 region has 14 residues. Written as DNA, the CDR3 is TGTGCCAGTAGTACTACAGGGGCTAACTATGGCTACACCTTC. Translation: CASSTTGANYGYTF.

The chain is built from TRBV5-4 and TRBJ2-3; 9 bases line up with TRBD1. V lost 4 bases and J lost 5; bases outside the gene matches: 8. The V gene's germline CDR1 is SGHNT and CDR2 YYREEE (reference sequence). The CDR3 loop spans 15 amino acids. The CDR3 loop is CASSARQDRGDTQYF. Here the CDR3 DNA reads TGTGCCAGCAGCGCGCGGCAGGACAGGGGAGATACGCAGTATTTT.

This clonotype has ten or more counts. The rearrangement uses TRBV27 and TRBJ1-2; TRBD1 agrees at 8 bases. Germline lookup yields CDR1 MNHEY and CDR2 SMNVEV (reference sequence). The CDR3 runs to 16 residues. V trimming: 2 bases; J trimming: 8 bases; junction bases outside the gene matches: 13. CDR3 protein: CASSLEGRGQISGYTF. CDR3 DNA sequence: TGTGCCAGCAGTTTAGAAGGCAGGGGGCAAATTTCGGGCTACACCTTC.

The chain links TRBV6-8 to TRBJ2-7, with D possibly being TRBD2 (5 bases). Germline CDR1 and CDR2: MNHGY and SAAAGT. This CDR3 contains 15 residues. Trimming took off 6 bases at V and 3 bases at J, with 18 bases between the two ends. CDR3 loop: CASSRDDGGFYEQYF. For the CDR3, the DNA is TGTGCCAGCAGCCGGGATGACGGAGGATTCTACGAGCAGTACTTC.

In DNA, the CDR3 is TGTGCCAGCAGCCCGGACTCAGATACGCAGTATTTT. As protein: CASSPDSDTQYF. The chain links TRBV7-9 to TRBJ2-3, with D possibly TRBD2 on 5 matching bases. The CDR3 is 12 residues long. The V end lost 5 bases, the J end lost 4 bases, and 7 bases lay between the germline ends. In germline, CDR1 is SEHNR, CDR2 FQNEAQ (reference sequence).

J is TRBJ2-5 and V is TRBV25-1, with TRBD2 identical over 11 bases. From germline, CDR1 is MGHDK and CDR2 SYGVNS. The CDR3 totals 15 residues. Germline trimming cut 8 bases from V and 2 bases from J; bases unmatched to any gene: 7. As DNA, the CDR3 is TGTGCCAGCGGAAGTGTAGCGGGAGGGCAAGAGACCCAGTACTTC. Amino acid sequence: CASGSVAGGQETQYF.